A single sample is the source of the 28 T cell receptor beta chains below, sequenced in a study of shared clonotypes between healthy human individuals (dated by TCRdb to 2018 to 2020). Library prep was done by the immunoSEQ multiplex PCR assay. TCRdb obtained this table from immuneACCESS and retained in-frame rearrangements with V and J assigned. These tables miss some clones; where compared with another copy, unresolved V genes account for less than half of the shortfall, and the remainder is unexplained. The sample profile shows about 2.3 million clones; under 95% of them were found once. Together, the top ten hold around 0.38% of the sample. The source material was naive CD4+ T cells from PBMCs. Sample cell subset or site, as interpreted from the label and publication: CD45RA+ positively selected. These receptors were taken from a man between 18 and 35 years old in good health. Some clones in this sample may be carry-over from other donors' samples.

J is TRBJ2-3 and V is TRBV20-1, with 8 bases that match TRBD2. The ends lost 5 bases at V and 8 bases at J; junction bases unmatched: 3. Germline V gene data show CDR1 as DFQATT and CDR2 as SNEGSKA (reference sequence). The CDR3 contains 11 residues. This CDR3 is CSAAGGGTQYF. CDR3 in DNA: TGCAGTGCTGCGGGGGGCGGTACGCAGTATTTT.

The chain links TRBV4-2 to TRBJ2-1, with D unclear. The V end lost 4 bases, the J end lost 10 bases, and 11 bases lay between the germline ends. The CDR3 contains 12 residues. The germline CDR1 and CDR2 sequences are LGHNA and YNFKEQ. CDR3 in DNA: TGTGCCAGCAGCCCTGGTACTCCCGAGCAGTTCTTC. Protein sequence: CASSPGTPEQFF.

The genes are TRBV5-1 and TRBJ1-2; D perhaps matches TRBD1 (6 bases). Germline V gene data show CDR1 as SGHRS and CDR2 as YFSETQ. The CDR3 is 14 residues long. V was trimmed by 0 bases and J by 6 bases, leaving 12 bases between them. Here the CDR3 DNA reads TGCGCCAGCAGCTTGGCGTCACAGGGTGATGGCTACACCTTC. Translating gives CASSLASQGDGYTF.

The chain carries TRBV7-8 and TRBJ2-5, with D perhaps TRBD1 or TRBD2 (6 bases each). CDR3 size: 14 residues. V dropped 3 bases and J dropped 1 base, with 9 bases sitting between them. Germline V lookup: CDR1 SGHVS, CDR2 FQNEAQ. The CDR3 nucleotides read TGTGCCAGCAGCTTCTGGGGGGCCCAAGAGACCCAGTACTTC. Translated, it gives CASSFWGAQETQYF.

A word on this clone: The same CDR3 arises from other DNA sequences in this sample as well. The J gene is TRBJ2-1, the V gene TRBV5-1; D not certain. The CDR3 has 15 amino acids. Germline V gene sequence: CDR1 SGHRS, CDR2 YFSETQ. Deletions cut 0 bases from V and 0 bases from J, with 7 bases between. CDR3 in DNA: TGCGCCAGCAGCTTGGCTCCTAGCTCCTACAATGAGCAGTTCTTC. Protein sequence: CASSLAPSSYNEQFF.

With regard to this clone: The sample holds other DNA sequences that translate to the same CDR3. The J gene is TRBJ2-1, the V gene TRBV9; a weak D match, TRBD2 (5 bases). Looked up from germline, CDR1 is SGDLS and CDR2 is YYNGEE. Trimming took off 1 base at V and 0 bases at J, with 8 bases between the two ends. The length of the CDR3 is 15 residues. CDR3 amino acids: CASSVTGSSYNEQFF. The DNA for the CDR3 is TGTGCCAGCAGCGTAACGGGAAGCTCCTACAATGAGCAGTTCTTC.

This clone was recorded once. Other DNA sequences within the sample encode an identical CDR3. The V gene is TRBV28, the J gene TRBJ1-2; maybe TRBD1 (6 bases). V gave up 1 base and J gave up 8 bases, with 11 bases separating them. The CDR3 has 13 amino acids. In germline, CDR1 is MDHEN, CDR2 SYDVKM. CDR3: CASSLLGGGGYTF. DNA for the CDR3: TGTGCCAGCAGTTTATTGGGCGGGGGCGGCTACACCTTC.

The genes are TRBV4-1 and TRBJ2-1, with 9 bases fitting TRBD1. Germline CDR1 is MGHRA and CDR2 is YSYEKL. V shed 0 bases and J 0 bases; nucleotides not matched to a gene: 6. The CDR3 length is 18 residues. The chain's CDR3 is CASSQDAGTGISYNEQFF. The DNA for the CDR3 is TGCGCCAGCAGCCAAGATGCCGGGACAGGGATCTCCTACAATGAGCAGTTCTTC.

The rearrangement uses TRBV30 and TRBJ1-6; 7 positions match TRBD1. V shed 0 bases, J shed 3 bases, and the junction held 5 bases outside the gene matches. This CDR3 has 16 residues. Germline CDR1 GTSNPN, CDR2 SVGIG (reference sequence). In DNA, the CDR3 is TGTGCCTGGAGTGTACCAGGGGGGGGCTATAATTCACCCCTCCACTTT. Encoded protein: CAWSVPGGGYNSPLHF.

The chain is built from TRBV7-2 and TRBJ1-2; no clear D gene. This CDR3 region has 13 residues. Germline-derived CDR1 and CDR2 are SGHTA and FQGNSA. V was clipped by 5 bases and J by 4 bases, with 11 bases between them. The DNA of the CDR3 is TGTGCCAGCAGCCCCGCGCCTGGCTATGGCTACACCTTC. This gives the protein CASSPAPGYGYTF.

The rearrangement joins TRBV7-3 to TRBJ2-3; TRBD1 is a possible D gene (5 bases). CDR1 SGHTA and CDR2 FQGTGA come from the germline V gene. There are 15 residues in the CDR3. V gave up 5 bases and J gave up 4 bases, with 16 bases separating them. The CDR3 reads CASSRRAGISDTQYF. The CDR3 nucleotides are TGTGCCAGCAGCCGCCGGGCAGGGATCTCAGATACGCAGTATTTT.

The chain combines TRBV11-1 with TRBJ2-7; D is possibly TRBD2 (6 bases). V dropped 3 bases and J dropped 6 bases, with 12 bases sitting between them. There are 13 residues in the CDR3. The germline gives CDR1 SGHAT, CDR2 FQDESV (reference sequence). The chain's CDR3 is CASSFLRGGEQYF. Written as DNA, the CDR3 is TGTGCCAGCAGCTTCTTGAGGGGAGGCGAGCAGTACTTC.

The rearrangement joins TRBV9 to TRBJ2-2; 10 nucleotides align to TRBD2. This CDR3 region has 17 residues. The ends lost 0 bases at V and 8 bases at J; junction bases unmatched: 10. CDR1 is SGDLS and CDR2 is YYNGEE in the germline V gene. Here the CDR3 reads CASSVAGTSVTRGELFF. The DNA for the CDR3 is TGTGCCAGCAGCGTAGCTGGGACTAGCGTGACGAGAGGGGAGCTGTTTTTT. Complete variable domain (other parts from reference TRBV9 and TRBJ2-2): DSGVTQTPKHLITATGQRVTLRCSPRSGDLSVYWYQQSLDQGLQFLIQYYNGEERAKGNILERFSAQQFPDLHSELNLSSLELGDSALYFCASSVAGTSVTRGELFFGEGSRLTVL.

The chain employs TRBV28 and TRBJ1-1, with D tentatively TRBD1 (6 bases). The V end was cut by 2 bases, the J end by 10 bases, with 20 bases between. CDR1 and CDR2 from the germline V gene are MDHEN and SYDVKM. The CDR3 has 15 amino acids. The CDR3 spells CASSLQGRVAFAAFF. In nucleotides, the CDR3 is TGTGCCAGCAGTTTACAGGGGCGCGTTGCTTTCGCAGCTTTCTTT.

V gene TRBV5-1 combines with J gene TRBJ2-5; D possibly corresponds to TRBD2 (6 bases). Germline assignment: CDR1 SGHRS and CDR2 YFSETQ. The CDR3 spans 12 residues. Between the trimmed V and J ends, which lost 4 bases and 4 bases, there was a span of 8 bases. CDR3 amino acids: CASSEGGETQYF. The CDR3 bases are TGCGCCAGCAGCGAGGGAGGAGAGACCCAGTACTTC.

About this clone itself: The sample has other DNA sequences that encode this CDR3 too. CDR3 loop: CASSQGPEETQYF. CDR3 nucleotides: TGCGCCAGCAGCCAAGGACCCGAAGAGACCCAGTACTTC. This rearrangement joins TRBV5-1 to TRBJ2-5; D gene uncertain. The V and J ends lost 4 bases and 3 bases respectively, with 10 bases between them. Germline V gene data show CDR1 as SGHRS and CDR2 as YFSETQ. This CDR3 is built from 13 residues.

Points on this clone: One junction end disagrees with the germline gene, perhaps due to a read error. DNA of the CDR3: TGTGCCAGCAGCTTCAGGGGCGTAGGCACTGAAGCTTTCTTT. Translating it yields CASSFRGVGTEAFF. The V and J genes are TRBV5-1 and TRBJ1-1; a weak D match, TRBD1 (6 bases). Looked up from germline, CDR1 is SGHRS and CDR2 is YFSETQ. This CDR3 is 14 amino acids long.

The sample holds one count of this clone. J is TRBJ2-1 and V is TRBV7-2; D is unclear. Germline V CDR1 and CDR2: SGHTA, FQGNSA. CDR3 length: 14 residues. V lost 1 base and J lost 4, with 8 bases in between. Here the CDR3 reads CASSLDRSYNEQFF. The CDR3 nucleotides read TGTGCCAGCAGCTTAGATCGATCATACAATGAGCAGTTCTTC.

The genes are TRBV5-1 and TRBJ1-3; tentatively, D is TRBD1 (5 bases). The CDR3 consists of 17 residues. Trimming shortened V by 0 bases and J by 1 base, and 14 bases separated the two germline ends. CDR1 is SGHRS, CDR2 YFSETQ, per germline. The CDR3: CASSLAPTGGSGNTIYF. In nucleotides, the CDR3 is TGCGCCAGCAGCTTGGCCCCGACTGGGGGGTCTGGAAACACCATATATTTT.

A word on this clone: The same CDR3 is also encoded by other DNA sequences in this sample. Here the CDR3 reads CASSLRAVQETQYF. The CDR3 bases are TGTGCCAGCAGCTTGAGAGCAGTCCAAGAGACCCAGTACTTC. V is TRBV5-4 and J is TRBJ2-5; D is unclear. V gave up 1 base and J gave up 1 base, with 8 bases separating them. This CDR3 spans 14 amino acids. The V gene's germline CDR1 is SGHNT and CDR2 YYREEE (reference sequence).

The genes are TRBV2 and TRBJ2-7, with a tentative D call TRBD1 (5 bases). V lost 4 bases and J lost 4, with 14 bases in between. The germline CDR1 and CDR2 sequences are SNHLY and FYNNEI. This CDR3 is 14 amino acids long. CDR3 nucleotides: TGTGCCAGCAGTGTAGTAGGGGTCGGGTACGAGCAGTACTTC. Protein product: CASSVVGVGYEQYF.

The chain is built from TRBV5-1 and TRBJ2-7; D is possibly TRBD2 (6 bases). Trimming cost V 4 bases and J 2 bases, with 16 bases left between them. There are 15 residues in the CDR3. Germline CDR1 and CDR2: SGHRS and YFSETQ. The DNA of the CDR3 is TGCGCCAGCAGCCGTAGCGGAGTGTCCCCCTACGAGCAGTACTTC. It specifies CASSRSGVSPYEQYF.

The chain links TRBV28 to TRBJ1-4, with 7 bases fitting TRBD1. V gave up 4 bases and J gave up 5 bases; unmatched junction bases: 10. Germline loops: CDR1 MDHEN, CDR2 SYDVKM. The length of the CDR3 is 16 residues. CDR3 coding DNA: TGTGCCAGCAGTTCGGAATCCGGGACAGAAAATGAAAAACTGTTTTTT. Its translation is CASSSESGTENEKLFF.

The chain employs TRBV7-9 and TRBJ2-1; 9 bases line up with TRBD2. This CDR3 has 16 amino acids. Germline V gene lookup returns CDR1 SEHNR and CDR2 FQNEAQ (reference sequence). V lost 2 bases and J lost 6; bases outside the gene matches: 8. The CDR3, as DNA: TGTGCCAGCAGCTTATGGGGGACTAGCTCGGGCAATGAGCAGTTCTTC. This gives the protein CASSLWGTSSGNEQFF.

This chain uses TRBV7-8 with TRBJ2-7, with D tentatively TRBD2 (5 bases). The CDR3 has 15 residues. V lost 5 bases and J lost 6, with 20 bases in between. Germline values: CDR1 SGHVS, CDR2 FQNEAQ. This chain's CDR3 is CASSPKWLSAGEQYF. Here the CDR3 DNA reads TGTGCCAGCAGCCCCAAATGGCTTAGCGCAGGCGAGCAGTACTTC.

This clone was seen just once. This chain joins TRBV28 and TRBJ1-1, with D unresolved. Between the trimmed V and J ends, which lost 3 bases and 6 bases, there was a span of 8 bases. CDR3 length equals 12 residues. Germline CDR1 reads MDHEN; CDR2 reads SYDVKM. CDR3 sequence: CASSFLAAEAFF. Written as DNA, the CDR3 is TGTGCCAGCAGTTTTCTAGCGGCTGAAGCTTTCTTT.

Here the CDR3 reads CASSDREGTEAFF. CDR3 DNA sequence: TGCGCCAGCAGTGATCGGGAGGGCACTGAAGCTTTCTTT. The chain links TRBV10-1 to TRBJ1-1, with unresolved D. Germline lookup yields CDR1 WNHNN and CDR2 SYGVQD (reference sequence). This CDR3 comprises 13 residues. Deletions cut 3 bases from V and 4 bases from J, with 9 bases between.

For this clone: The same CDR3 also results from other DNA sequences found in this sample. The chain carries TRBV11-2 and TRBJ2-3; D remains ambiguous. Trimming took off 1 base at V and 6 bases at J, with 5 bases between the two ends. From germline, CDR1 is SGHAT and CDR2 FQNNGV. This CDR3 region has 12 residues. The CDR3 loop is CASSLAADTQYF. CDR3 sequence (DNA): TGTGCCAGCAGCTTAGCGGCGGATACGCAGTATTTT. The full variable domain, completed using reference TRBV11-2 and TRBJ2-3, is EAGVAQSPRYKIIEKRQSVAFWCNPISGHATLYWYQQILGQGPKLLIQFQNNGVVDDSQLPKDRFSAERLKGVDSTLKIQPAKLEDSAVYLCASSLAADTQYFGPGTRLTVL.